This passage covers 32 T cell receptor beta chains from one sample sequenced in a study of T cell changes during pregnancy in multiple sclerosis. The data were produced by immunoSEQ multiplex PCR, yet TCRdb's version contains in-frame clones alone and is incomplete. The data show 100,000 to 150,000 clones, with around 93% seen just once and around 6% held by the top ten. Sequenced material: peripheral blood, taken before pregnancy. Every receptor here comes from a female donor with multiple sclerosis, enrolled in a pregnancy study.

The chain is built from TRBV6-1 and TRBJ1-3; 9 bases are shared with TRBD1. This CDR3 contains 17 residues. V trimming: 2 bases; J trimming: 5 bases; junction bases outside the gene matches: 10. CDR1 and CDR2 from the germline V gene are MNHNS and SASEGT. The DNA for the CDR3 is TGTGCCAGCAGTGAATCCTGGGGGGGACAGGGAAGAAACACCATATATTTT. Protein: CASSESWGGQGRNTIYF.

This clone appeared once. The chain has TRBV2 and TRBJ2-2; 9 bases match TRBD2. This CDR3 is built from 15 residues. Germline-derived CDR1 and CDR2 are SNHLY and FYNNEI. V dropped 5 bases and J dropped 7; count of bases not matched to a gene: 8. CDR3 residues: CASSPGTSRHGELFF. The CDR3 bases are TGTGCCAGCAGTCCCGGGACTAGCAGACACGGGGAGCTGTTTTTT.

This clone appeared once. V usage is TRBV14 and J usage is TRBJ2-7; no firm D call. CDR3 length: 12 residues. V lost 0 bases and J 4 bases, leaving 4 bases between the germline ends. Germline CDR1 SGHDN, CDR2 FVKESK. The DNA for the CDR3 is TGTGCCAGCAGCCAAGACTATTACGAGCAGTACTTC. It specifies CASSQDYYEQYF.

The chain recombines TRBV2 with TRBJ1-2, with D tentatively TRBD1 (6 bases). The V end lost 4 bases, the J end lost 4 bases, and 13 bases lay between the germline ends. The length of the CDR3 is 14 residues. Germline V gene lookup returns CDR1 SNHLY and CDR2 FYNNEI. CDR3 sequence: CASSGPGVPYGYTF. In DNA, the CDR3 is TGTGCCAGCAGTGGGCCAGGGGTCCCCTATGGCTACACCTTC.

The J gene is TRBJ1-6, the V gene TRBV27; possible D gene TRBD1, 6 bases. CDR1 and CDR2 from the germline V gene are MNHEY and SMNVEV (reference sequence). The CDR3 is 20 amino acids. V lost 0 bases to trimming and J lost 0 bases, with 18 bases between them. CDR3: CASSLSGDTGRSSYNSPLHF. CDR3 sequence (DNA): TGTGCCAGCAGTTTATCAGGTGACACAGGGCGAAGCTCCTATAATTCACCCCTCCACTTT.

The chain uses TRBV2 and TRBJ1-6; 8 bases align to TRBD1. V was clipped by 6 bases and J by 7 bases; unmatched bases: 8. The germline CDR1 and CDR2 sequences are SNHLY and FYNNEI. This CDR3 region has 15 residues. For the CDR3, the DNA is TGTGCCAGCAGCACGGACAGGGCACAGAATTCACCCCTCCACTTT. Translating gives CASSTDRAQNSPLHF.

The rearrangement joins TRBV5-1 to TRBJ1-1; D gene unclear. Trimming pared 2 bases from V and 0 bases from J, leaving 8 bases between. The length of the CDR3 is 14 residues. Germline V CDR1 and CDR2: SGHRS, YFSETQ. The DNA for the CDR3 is TGCGCCAGCAGCTTCCCAGATATGAACACTGAAGCTTTCTTT. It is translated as CASSFPDMNTEAFF.

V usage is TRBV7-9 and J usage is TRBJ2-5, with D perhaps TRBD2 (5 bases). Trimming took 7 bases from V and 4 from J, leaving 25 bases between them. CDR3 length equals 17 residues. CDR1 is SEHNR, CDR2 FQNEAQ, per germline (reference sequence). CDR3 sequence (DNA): TGTGCCAGCACCGTCCTCCTCGGGATCACAAACGGAGAGACCCAGTACTTC. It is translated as CASTVLLGITNGETQYF.

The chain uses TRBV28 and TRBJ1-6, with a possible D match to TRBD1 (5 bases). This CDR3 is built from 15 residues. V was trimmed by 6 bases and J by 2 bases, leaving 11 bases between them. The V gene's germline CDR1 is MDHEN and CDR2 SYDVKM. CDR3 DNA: TGTGCCAGCAGCCCAGGGTTTGCCTATAATTCACCCCTCCACTTT. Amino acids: CASSPGFAYNSPLHF.

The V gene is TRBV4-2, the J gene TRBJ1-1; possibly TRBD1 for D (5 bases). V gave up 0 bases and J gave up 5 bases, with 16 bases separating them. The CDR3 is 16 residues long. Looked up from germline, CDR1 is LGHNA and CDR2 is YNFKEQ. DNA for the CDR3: TGTGCCAGCAGCCAAGAGGGGCAGGGTGGTAGGACTGAAGCTTTCTTT. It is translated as CASSQEGQGGRTEAFF.

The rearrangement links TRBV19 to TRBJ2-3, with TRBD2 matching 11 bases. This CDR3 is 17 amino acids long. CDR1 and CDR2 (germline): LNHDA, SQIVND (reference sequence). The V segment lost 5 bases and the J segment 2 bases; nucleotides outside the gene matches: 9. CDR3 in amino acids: CASSFLMTSGTTDTQYF. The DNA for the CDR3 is TGTGCCAGTAGTTTCCTGATGACTAGCGGGACCACAGATACGCAGTATTTT.

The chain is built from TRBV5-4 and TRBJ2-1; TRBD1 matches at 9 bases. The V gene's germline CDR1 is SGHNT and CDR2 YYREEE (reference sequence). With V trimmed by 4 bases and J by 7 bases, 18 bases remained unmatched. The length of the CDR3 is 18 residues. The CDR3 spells CASSPWDRVLLGLNEQFF. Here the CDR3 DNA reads TGTGCCAGCAGCCCTTGGGACAGGGTCCTATTGGGTCTAAATGAGCAGTTCTTC. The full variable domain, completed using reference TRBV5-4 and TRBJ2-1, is ETGVTQSPTHLIKTRGQQVTLRCSSQSGHNTVSWYQQALGQGPQFIFQYYREEENGRGNFPPRFSGLQFPNYSSELNVNALELDDSALYLCASSPWDRVLLGLNEQFFGPGTRLTVL.

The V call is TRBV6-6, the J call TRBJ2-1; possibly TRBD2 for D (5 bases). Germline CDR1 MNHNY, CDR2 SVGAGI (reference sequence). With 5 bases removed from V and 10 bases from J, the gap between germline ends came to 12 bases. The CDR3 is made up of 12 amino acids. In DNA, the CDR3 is TGTGCCAGCAGTCTTACAGAGGGCGAGCAGTTCTTC. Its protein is CASSLTEGEQFF.

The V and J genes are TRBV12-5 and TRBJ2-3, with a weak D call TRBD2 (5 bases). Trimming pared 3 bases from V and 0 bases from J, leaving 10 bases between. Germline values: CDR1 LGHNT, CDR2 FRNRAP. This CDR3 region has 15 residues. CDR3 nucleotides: TGTGCTAGTGGTTTTGGAGACTACAGCACAGATACGCAGTATTTT. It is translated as CASGFGDYSTDTQYF.

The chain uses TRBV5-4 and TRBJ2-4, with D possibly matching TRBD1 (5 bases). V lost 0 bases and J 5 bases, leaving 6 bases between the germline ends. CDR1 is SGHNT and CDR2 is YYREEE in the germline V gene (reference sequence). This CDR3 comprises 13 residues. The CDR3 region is CASSLGQQNIQYF. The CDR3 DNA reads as TGTGCCAGCAGCTTGGGACAGCAAAACATTCAGTACTTC.

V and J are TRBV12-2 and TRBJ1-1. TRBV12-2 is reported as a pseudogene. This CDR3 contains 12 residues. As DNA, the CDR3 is TGTGCAAGTCGCTTCGGGAACACTGAAGCTTTCTTT. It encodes CASRFGNTEAFF.

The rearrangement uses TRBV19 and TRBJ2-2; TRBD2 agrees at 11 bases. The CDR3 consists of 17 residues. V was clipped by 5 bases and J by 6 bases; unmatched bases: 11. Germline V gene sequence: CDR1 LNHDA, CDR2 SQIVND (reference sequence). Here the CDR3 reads CASSPFSASGRSGELFF. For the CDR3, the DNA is TGTGCCAGTAGTCCCTTCAGCGCTAGCGGGAGGTCCGGGGAGCTGTTTTTT.

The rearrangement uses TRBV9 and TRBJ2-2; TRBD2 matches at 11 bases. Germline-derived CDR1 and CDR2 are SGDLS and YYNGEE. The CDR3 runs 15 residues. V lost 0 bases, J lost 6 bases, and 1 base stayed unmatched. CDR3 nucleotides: TGTGCCAGCAGCGTAGAACTAGCGGGAGCCGGGGAGCTGTTTTTT. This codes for CASSVELAGAGELFF.

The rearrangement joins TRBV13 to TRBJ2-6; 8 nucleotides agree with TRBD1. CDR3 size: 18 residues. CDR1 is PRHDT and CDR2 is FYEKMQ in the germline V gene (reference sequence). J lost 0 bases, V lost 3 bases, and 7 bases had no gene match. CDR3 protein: CASSFRQGRTSGANVLTF. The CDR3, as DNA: TGTGCCAGCAGCTTCAGACAGGGGAGAACCTCTGGGGCCAACGTCCTGACTTTC.

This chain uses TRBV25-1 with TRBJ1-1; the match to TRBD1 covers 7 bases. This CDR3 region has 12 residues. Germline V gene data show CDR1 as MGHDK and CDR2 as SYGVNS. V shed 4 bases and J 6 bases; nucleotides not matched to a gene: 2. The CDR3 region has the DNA TGTGCCAGCAGTGCAGGGGGTCCTGAAGCTTTCTTT. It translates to CASSAGGPEAFF.

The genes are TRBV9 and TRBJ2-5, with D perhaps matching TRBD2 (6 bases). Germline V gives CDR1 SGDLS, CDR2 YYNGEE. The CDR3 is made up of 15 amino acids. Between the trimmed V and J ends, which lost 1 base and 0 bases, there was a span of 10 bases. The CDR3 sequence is CASSVNGGDQETQYF. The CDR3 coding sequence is TGTGCCAGCAGCGTAAACGGCGGGGACCAAGAGACCCAGTACTTC.

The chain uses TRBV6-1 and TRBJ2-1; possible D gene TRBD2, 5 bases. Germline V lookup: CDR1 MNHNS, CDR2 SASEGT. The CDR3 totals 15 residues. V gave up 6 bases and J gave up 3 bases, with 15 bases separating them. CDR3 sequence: CASRVIGRVYNEQFF. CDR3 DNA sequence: TGTGCCAGCAGAGTGATAGGGCGGGTCTACAATGAGCAGTTCTTC.

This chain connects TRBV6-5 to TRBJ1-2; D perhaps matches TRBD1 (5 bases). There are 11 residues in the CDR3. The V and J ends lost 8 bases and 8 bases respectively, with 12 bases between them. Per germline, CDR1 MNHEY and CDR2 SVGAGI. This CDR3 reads CASAAGQGYTF. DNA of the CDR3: TGTGCCAGCGCAGCAGGGCAGGGCTACACCTTC.

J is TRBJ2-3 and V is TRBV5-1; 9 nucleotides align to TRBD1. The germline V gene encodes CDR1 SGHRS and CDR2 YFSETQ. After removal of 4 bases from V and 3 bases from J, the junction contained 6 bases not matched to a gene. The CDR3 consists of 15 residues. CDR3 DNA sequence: TGCGCCAGCAGCCCGCCGGGACAGGGAACAGATACGCAGTATTTT. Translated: CASSPPGQGTDTQYF.

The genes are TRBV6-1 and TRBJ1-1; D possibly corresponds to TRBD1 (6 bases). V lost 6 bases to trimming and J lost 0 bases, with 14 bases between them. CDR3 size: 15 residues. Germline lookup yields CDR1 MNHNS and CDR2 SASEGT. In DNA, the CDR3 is TGTGCCAGCAGGTCCTCGACAGGAATGAACACTGAAGCTTTCTTT. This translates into CASRSSTGMNTEAFF.

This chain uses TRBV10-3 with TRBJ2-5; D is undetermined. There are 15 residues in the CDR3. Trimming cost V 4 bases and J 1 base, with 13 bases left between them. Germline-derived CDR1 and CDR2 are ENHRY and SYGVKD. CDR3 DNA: TGTGCCATCAGTGCCCCGATAGAACGCCAAGAGACCCAGTACTTC. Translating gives CAISAPIERQETQYF.

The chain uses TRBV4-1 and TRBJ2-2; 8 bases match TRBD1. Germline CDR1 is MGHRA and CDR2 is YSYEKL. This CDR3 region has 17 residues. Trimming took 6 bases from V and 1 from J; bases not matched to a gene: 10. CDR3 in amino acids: CASSRMAGTGNTGELFF. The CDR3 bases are TGCGCCAGCAGTCGGATGGCCGGGACAGGGAACACCGGGGAGCTGTTTTTT.

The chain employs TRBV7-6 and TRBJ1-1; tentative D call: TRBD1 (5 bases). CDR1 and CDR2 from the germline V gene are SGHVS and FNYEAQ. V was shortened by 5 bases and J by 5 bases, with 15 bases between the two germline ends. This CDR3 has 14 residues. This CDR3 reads CASSLGSGGTEAFF. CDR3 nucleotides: TGTGCCAGCAGCCTCGGGTCCGGGGGGACTGAAGCTTTCTTT.

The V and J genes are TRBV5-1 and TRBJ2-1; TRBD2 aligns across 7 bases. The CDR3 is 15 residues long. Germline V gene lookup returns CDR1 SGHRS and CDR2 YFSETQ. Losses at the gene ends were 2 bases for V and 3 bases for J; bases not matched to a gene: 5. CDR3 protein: CASSFPRDYYNEQFF. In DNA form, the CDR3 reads TGCGCCAGCAGCTTCCCCCGGGACTACTACAATGAGCAGTTCTTC.

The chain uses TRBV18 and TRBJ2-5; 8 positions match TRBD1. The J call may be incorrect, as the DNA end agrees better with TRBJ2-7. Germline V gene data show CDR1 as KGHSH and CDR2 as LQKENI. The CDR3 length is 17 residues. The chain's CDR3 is CASSPLARQGRSYEQYF. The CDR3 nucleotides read TGTGCCAGCTCACCACTTGCCCGACAGGGGCGCTCCTACGAGCAGTACTTC.

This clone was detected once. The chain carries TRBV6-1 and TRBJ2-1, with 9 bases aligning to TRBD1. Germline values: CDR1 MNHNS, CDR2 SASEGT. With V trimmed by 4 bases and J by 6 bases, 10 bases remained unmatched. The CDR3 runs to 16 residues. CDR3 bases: TGTGCCAGCAGTGGAAGGGACAGGGTTAGGGGCAATGAGCAGTTCTTC. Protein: CASSGRDRVRGNEQFF.

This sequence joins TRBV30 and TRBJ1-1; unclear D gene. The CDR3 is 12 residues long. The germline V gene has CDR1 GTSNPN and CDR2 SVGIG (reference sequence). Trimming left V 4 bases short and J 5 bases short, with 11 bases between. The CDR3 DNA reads TGTGCCTGGAATGGCGGGGTAACTGAAGCTTTCTTT. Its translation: CAWNGGVTEAFF.